The T cell receptor beta chain described here comes from a study of cytomegalovirus exposure and HLA in healthy donors. Findings and caveats of the study: The study put some 160 TCR beta chains on its list as cytomegalovirus-associated.

Clones were sequenced by immunoSEQ multiplex PCR, and TCRdb holds only the in-frame ones, with some missing. The profile covers approximately 210,000 clones, with roughly 83% appearing a single time and roughly 1.5% taken by the ten largest. As for this clone: Its antigen is not known.

CDR1 GTSNPN and CDR2 SVGIG come from the germline V gene (reference sequence). The CDR3 is 14 residues long. V was cut by 7 bases and J by 2 bases, with 17 bases left in between. The rearrangement links TRBV30 to TRBJ1-2, with a weak D call TRBD1 (6 bases). This TCR was sampled from a woman younger than 35 in good health and CMV-seronegative. Sequencing input: PBMCs. The CDR3 loop reads CASWDTIGNYGYTF. CDR3 coding DNA: TGTGCCTCCTGGGACACGATAGGGAACTATGGCTACACCTTC. Full variable domain (outside the CDR3, taken from reference TRBV30 and TRBJ1-2): SQTIHQWPATLVQPVGSPLSLECTVEGTSNPNLYWYRQAAGRGLQLLFYSVGIGQISSEVPQNLSASRPQDRQFILSSKKLLLSDSGFYLCASWDTIGNYGYTFGSGTRLTVV.